This T cell receptor (beta chain) was found in a study of CD8+CD57+ T cells in acquired aplastic anemia. The CDR3 contains 13 residues. Trimming removed 6 bases at V and 1 base at J, with 9 bases between. CDR1 and CDR2 from the germline V gene are SNHLY and FYNNEI. The use of genomic DNA as template underpinned the TCR beta VDJ and CDR3 profiling. TCRdb reanalysed the reads using MiXCR and keeps one entry per CDR3 protein. The sample records approximately 81,000 distinct CDR3 sequences, over 35% being singletons. The chain joins TRBV2 to TRBJ1-1; D remains ambiguous. The sequence came from a human donor in good health, serving as a control. The sample was sorted CD4+, CD8+, or CD8+CD57+ T cells (not recorded which) from PBMCs. CDR3 coding DNA: TGTGCCAGCAGGGAGTGGGGGAACACTGAAGCTTTCTTT. This translates into CASREWGNTEAFF.